This TCR beta chain was identified in a study of T cells after yellow fever vaccination. Background on the study: SMART-Seq v4 Ultra Low Input prepared libraries from low-cell fractions.

Study-wide results and caveats: After the booster, about 95% of CD4 and approximately 90% of CD8 primary-response clones were re-detected.

The V gene lost 6 bases and the J gene lost 7 bases, with 10 bases spanning the gap. The germline V gene encodes CDR1 DFQATT and CDR2 SNEGSKA (reference sequence). The CDR3 sequence is 11 residues long. Universal primer sites and UMIs were introduced during 5'RACE template-switching synthesis of TCR cDNA. TCRdb recomputed calls from the 5' RACE reads with MiXCR, one row per CDR3 protein. The sample carries roughly 110,000 distinct CDR3 sequences, 7.5% to 9.5% recorded once. This clonotype was counted many times. Its target is not known. The specimen comprised CD8+ T cells sorted from PBMCs, sampled 45 days after the yellow fever booster vaccination. The receptor comes from a man younger than 45 who received the YFV17D yellow fever vaccine. The rearrangement uses TRBV20-1 and TRBJ2-1; D possibly corresponds to TRBD2 (6 bases). The DNA of the CDR3 is TGCAGTGCGGCCCTAGCGAATGAGCAGTTCTTC. Amino acids: CSAALANEQFF.